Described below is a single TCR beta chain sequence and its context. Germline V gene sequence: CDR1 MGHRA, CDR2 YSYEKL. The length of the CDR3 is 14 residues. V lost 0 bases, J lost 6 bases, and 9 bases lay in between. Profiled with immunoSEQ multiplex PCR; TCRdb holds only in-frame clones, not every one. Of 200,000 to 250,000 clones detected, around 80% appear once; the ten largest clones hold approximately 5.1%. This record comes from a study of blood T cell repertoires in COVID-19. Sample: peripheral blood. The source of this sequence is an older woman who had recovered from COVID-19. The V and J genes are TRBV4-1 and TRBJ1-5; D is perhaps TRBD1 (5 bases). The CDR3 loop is CASSQEGGTQPQHF. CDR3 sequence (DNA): TGCGCCAGCAGCCAAGAGGGAGGGACTCAGCCCCAGCATTTT.